This entry features one T cell receptor beta chain sequence. This entry belongs to a study of T-cell memory formation after mild COVID-19. Between the trimmed V and J ends, which lost 5 bases and 0 bases, there was a span of 23 bases. CDR1 is SGHTA and CDR2 is FQGNSA in the germline V gene. This CDR3 spans 18 amino acids. TCRdb reprocessed the 5' RACE reads via MiXCR and lists one record per CDR3 protein. Of roughly 240,000 distinct CDR3 sequences in the sample, 15% to 20% were seen once. Sequences were obtained from PBMCs or a T cell subset sorted from them (not recorded which). The chain couples TRBV7-2 to TRBJ2-7; D may correspond to TRBD1 or TRBD2 (7 bases each). The receptor was derived from a man between 18 and 29 years old who had mild COVID-19 (a few samples of this study predate the infection). Cell type and time point are not known. The CDR3 region has the DNA TGTGCCAGCAGCCGGCCTCATACAGGGGAGGGTAACTCCTACGAGCAGTACTTC. Its protein product is CASSRPHTGEGNSYEQYF. Full variable domain (outside the CDR3, taken from reference TRBV7-2 and TRBJ2-7): GAGVSQSPSNKVTEKGKDVELRCDPISGHTALYWYRQSLGQGLEFLIYFQGNSAPDKSGLPSDRFSAERTGGSVSTLTIQRTQQEDSAVYLCASSRPHTGEGNSYEQYFGPGTRLTVT.